Shown below are 24 T cell receptor beta chains from a single sample sequenced in a study of human T cells and chemical hapten exposure. TCRdb itself ran the 5' RACE reads through MiXCR, one entry per CDR3 protein. The sample lists under 100,000 distinct CDR3 sequences; approximately 15% were seen once. Before extraction, the whole blood was not fractionated, and total RNA was taken from it. The receptors derive from a female donor in good health.

This clonotype was found many times. The V gene is TRBV29-1, the J gene TRBJ2-5; 7 positions match TRBD1. Germline values: CDR1 SQVTM, CDR2 ANQGSEA. CDR3 size: 14 residues. The V and J ends lost 3 bases and 6 bases, in that order; junction bases with no gene match: 10. For the CDR3, the DNA is TGCAGCGTTGAGCCTCTTAACAGGGGCCAGACCCAGTACTTC. Amino acids: CSVEPLNRGQTQYF. The variable domain in full, with the rest retrieved from reference TRBV29-1 and TRBJ2-5, is SAVISQKPSRDICQRGTSLTIQCQVDSQVTMMFWYRQQPGQSLTLIATANQGSEATYESGFVIDKFPISRPNLTFSTLTVSNMSPEDSSIYLCSVEPLNRGQTQYFGPGTRLLVL.

V and J are TRBV28 and TRBJ2-5, with D possibly TRBD2 on 6 matching bases. Germline lookup yields CDR1 MDHEN and CDR2 SYDVKM. The V and J ends lost 2 bases and 4 bases respectively, with 17 bases between them. The CDR3 spans 16 residues. The CDR3 region is CASSLSGLPSGETQYF. CDR3 bases: TGTGCCAGCAGTTTAAGCGGGCTTCCTTCCGGAGAGACCCAGTACTTC.

This clonotype was seen a handful of times. This chain uses TRBV4-2 with TRBJ1-2, with TRBD1 as a possible D gene (6 bases). CDR1 LGHNA and CDR2 YNFKEQ come from the germline V gene. V was shortened by 1 base and J by 5 bases, with 8 bases between the two germline ends. This CDR3 region has 13 residues. For the CDR3, the DNA is TGTGCCAGCAGCCAAGGCACAGGGTATGGCTACACCTTC. Amino acid sequence: CASSQGTGYGYTF.

This clonotype was seen a few times. This sequence joins TRBV5-4 and TRBJ1-1; D perhaps matches TRBD1 (5 bases). The CDR3 extends over 15 amino acids. V shed 2 bases and J shed 2 bases, with 13 bases lying between them. CDR1 and CDR2 (germline): SGHNT, YYREEE (reference sequence). The CDR3 here is CASSFDSSFNTEAFF. DNA for the CDR3: TGTGCCAGCAGCTTCGACAGCTCTTTTAACACTGAAGCTTTCTTT.

This clonotype has only a few counts. This chain uses TRBV5-6 with TRBJ1-2; D is unresolved. Per the germline V gene, CDR1 is SGHDT and CDR2 is YYEEEE. The CDR3 loop spans 13 amino acids. V dropped 0 bases and J dropped 8 bases, with 11 bases sitting between them. The CDR3 sequence is CASSLVIGRGYTF. The CDR3 DNA sequence: TGTGCCAGCAGCTTGGTTATTGGGCGCGGCTACACCTTC.

This clonotype was detected many times. V is TRBV7-6 and J is TRBJ2-7; tentatively, D is TRBD1 (5 bases). V lost 2 bases and J 5 bases, leaving 16 bases between the germline ends. This CDR3 has 15 residues. From germline, CDR1 is SGHVS and CDR2 FNYEAQ. The CDR3 DNA sequence: TGTGCCAGCAGCTTAAGGCAGGGATCCAATGACGAGCAGTACTTC. As protein: CASSLRQGSNDEQYF.

The V gene is TRBV5-1, the J gene TRBJ2-3, with D maybe TRBD2 (5 bases). The germline CDR1 and CDR2 sequences are SGHRS and YFSETQ. This CDR3 spans 15 amino acids. V lost 5 bases to trimming and J lost 0 bases, with 13 bases between them. This CDR3 is CASRSSGASTDTQYF. Here the CDR3 DNA reads TGCGCCAGCAGGTCCAGCGGCGCGAGCACAGATACGCAGTATTTT.

The table lists this clonotype with a few counts. The chain is built from TRBV4-3 and TRBJ1-1, with D possibly TRBD1 on 6 matching bases. CDR1 is LGHNA, CDR2 YSLEER, per germline. This CDR3 is 15 amino acids long. V lost 0 bases and J lost 3, with 11 bases in between. This CDR3 reads CASSQDLRGDTEAFF. The CDR3 bases are TGCGCCAGCAGCCAAGATCTGAGGGGGGACACTGAAGCTTTCTTT.

The chain links TRBV29-1 to TRBJ1-1; D gene ambiguous. The CDR3 is made up of 11 amino acids. Germline CDR1 and CDR2: SQVTM and ANQGSEA. V was pared by 6 bases and J by 7 bases, with 12 bases between. This chain's CDR3 is CSVDDPVEAFF. The DNA for the CDR3 is TGCAGCGTCGACGACCCGGTTGAAGCTTTCTTT.

This clonotype turned up a few times. The chain carries TRBV24-1 and TRBJ1-1; a weak D match, TRBD1 (6 bases). V lost 4 bases and J 5 bases, leaving 16 bases between the germline ends. Germline-derived CDR1 and CDR2 are KGHDR and SFDVKD. The CDR3 is 15 amino acids. The DNA of the CDR3 is TGTGCCACCAGTGACAAGGGGGGCGCAGGGACTGAAGCTTTCTTT. It yields the protein CATSDKGGAGTEAFF.

This clonotype has just a few counts. The CDR3 coding sequence is TGTGCCAGCAGCCAACCCTCCGACTATGGCTACACCTTC. As protein: CASSQPSDYGYTF. The chain carries TRBV7-2 and TRBJ1-2; D remains unclear. V lost 5 bases and J lost 3, with 10 bases in between. Looked up from germline, CDR1 is SGHTA and CDR2 is FQGNSA. CDR3 size: 13 residues.

V usage is TRBV10-3 and J usage is TRBJ1-4; a weak D match, TRBD1 (5 bases). The germline V gene encodes CDR1 ENHRY and CDR2 SYGVKD. This CDR3 has 14 residues. Trimming took off 3 bases at V and 7 bases at J, with 12 bases between the two ends. CDR3 protein: CAISEADGGEKLFF. The CDR3 region has the DNA TGTGCCATCAGTGAAGCGGACGGGGGTGAAAAACTGTTTTTT.

In this sample, this clonotype turned up a few times. Since no conserved phenylalanine or tryptophan closes the CDR3, a read error is the likely cause. The DNA is omitted, as the CDR3 cannot be located on it reliably, and the CDR3 follows TCRdb's listing. V gene TRBV20-1 combines with J gene TRBJ1-2; no check of the table's D call, TRBD1, against the DNA was made. Germline CDR1 and CDR2: DFQATT and SNEGSKA (reference sequence). A total of 12 residues make up the CDR3, ends included. Here the CDR3 reads CSVRPGQGKHLL.

This clonotype came up a few times. V gene TRBV27 combines with J gene TRBJ2-3; TRBD2 matches 13 bases. V was clipped by 6 bases and J by 5 bases; unmatched bases: 5. The CDR3 contains 15 residues. From germline, CDR1 is MNHEY and CDR2 SMNVEV (reference sequence). The CDR3 bases are TGTGCCAGCAGAGGACTAGCGGGAGCGGAAGATACGCAGTATTTT. The encoded protein is CASRGLAGAEDTQYF.

The chain is built from TRBV3-1 and TRBJ1-2, with a weak D call TRBD1 (5 bases). The germline V and J ends were trimmed by 0 bases and 8 bases, with 10 bases remaining between them. CDR3 size: 13 residues. Germline CDR1 and CDR2: LGHDT and YNNKEL (reference sequence). For the CDR3, the DNA is TGTGCCAGCAGCCAAGATGTTCAGGGAGGCTACACCTTC. Its protein is CASSQDVQGGYTF.

This clonotype has just a few counts. This chain connects TRBV3-1 to TRBJ2-5, with no clear D. Trimming cost V 3 bases and J 7 bases, with 9 bases left between them. Germline loops: CDR1 LGHDT, CDR2 YNNKEL (reference sequence). This CDR3 spans 12 amino acids. CDR3 sequence: CASSQAPGTQYF. CDR3 bases: TGTGCCAGCAGCCAGGCGCCGGGGACCCAGTACTTC.

The chain uses TRBV5-1 and TRBJ2-3; D uncertain. The germline V and J ends were trimmed by 4 bases and 2 bases, with 17 bases remaining between them. Germline V gives CDR1 SGHRS, CDR2 YFSETQ. The length of the CDR3 is 16 residues. CDR3 in amino acids: CASSNLRLKNTDTQYF. The CDR3 nucleotides read TGCGCCAGCAGCAACCTACGACTGAAGAACACAGATACGCAGTATTTT. Full variable domain (missing parts from reference TRBV5-1 and TRBJ2-3): KAGVTQTPRYLIKTRGQQVTLSCSPISGHRSVSWYQQTPGQGLQFLFEYFSETQRNKGNFPGRFSGRQFSNSRSEMNVSTLELGDSALYLCASSNLRLKNTDTQYFGPGTRLTVL.

This chain joins TRBV18 and TRBJ2-1; D is possibly TRBD2 (5 bases). This CDR3 is 13 amino acids long. The V end lost 3 bases, the J end lost 4 bases, and 7 bases lay between the germline ends. Germline V gene lookup returns CDR1 KGHSH and CDR2 LQKENI. In DNA, the CDR3 is TGTGCCAGCTCACCCCGGGGATACAATGAGCAGTTCTTC. This gives the protein CASSPRGYNEQFF.

The chain joins TRBV7-6 to TRBJ2-7, with D maybe TRBD2 (5 bases). V was shortened by 0 bases and J by 5 bases, with 8 bases between the two germline ends. CDR1 and CDR2 (germline): SGHVS, FNYEAQ. CDR3 length: 13 amino acids. DNA for the CDR3: TGTGCCAGCAGCTTAGCCGAGGGCGACGAGCAGTACTTC. The encoded protein is CASSLAEGDEQYF.

The table lists this clonotype with a few counts. The V call is TRBV12-3 or TRBV12-4, the J call TRBJ2-1; the match to TRBD2 covers 7 bases. This CDR3 region has 15 residues. V trimming: 5 bases; J trimming: 1 base; junction bases outside the gene matches: 5. The CDR3 nucleotides read TGTGCCAGCAGTGGGCGGGAGACATCCTACAATGAGCAGTTCTTC. This translates into CASSGRETSYNEQFF.

The chain has TRBV10-3 and TRBJ2-1; 12 bases match TRBD2. The germline gives CDR1 ENHRY, CDR2 SYGVKD. The CDR3 has 14 amino acids. V trimming: 5 bases; J trimming: 5 bases; junction bases outside the gene matches: 1. CDR3: CAISSSGGDNEQFF. CDR3 in DNA: TGTGCCATCAGTTCTAGCGGGGGGGACAATGAGCAGTTCTTC.

This clonotype turned up a few times. This likely comes from a read error, as the CDR3 has no conserved phenylalanine or tryptophan at its end. The chain is built from TRBV5-1 and TRBJ1-3; D not certain. CDR3 length: 11 residues. Germline loops: CDR1 SGHRS, CDR2 YFSETQ. Trimming took 0 bases from V and 8 from J, leaving 3 bases between them. Here the CDR3 reads CASSLGDTIYY. For the CDR3, the DNA is TGCGCCAGCAGCTTGGGTGACACCATATATTAT.

The CDR3 sequence: CASSRTDPNTQYF. The CDR3 coding sequence is TGTGCCAGCTCCAGGACAGATCCGAATACGCAGTATTTT. This rearrangement joins TRBV18 to TRBJ2-3; D is possibly TRBD1 (6 bases). Trimming left V 6 bases short and J 7 bases short, with 14 bases between. CDR1 is KGHSH, CDR2 LQKENI, per germline. This CDR3 is built from 13 residues.

V gene TRBV5-4 combines with J gene TRBJ2-7, with a weak D call TRBD2 (6 bases). The germline V gene encodes CDR1 SGHNT and CDR2 YYREEE (reference sequence). V lost 3 bases, J lost 1 base, and 11 bases lay in between. The CDR3 totals 14 residues. The DNA of the CDR3 is TGTGCCAGCAGCTCTAGGAGCGGGTCCTACGAGCAGTACTTC. Translated: CASSSRSGSYEQYF.